The following is a T cell receptor beta chain sequence with its context. Deletions cut 7 bases from V and 2 bases from J, with 15 bases between. The CDR3 has 14 amino acids. CDR1 is SGHRS, CDR2 YFSETQ, per germline. The data were taken from a study of shared clonotypes between healthy human individuals. Generated by immunoSEQ multiplex PCR, the TCRdb table keeps only in-frame clones and is missing some. The sample contains about 2.4 million clones, approximately 93% of which appear only once. The sample taken for sequencing was naive CD4+ T cells from PBMCs. Subset given: CD45RA+ positively selected. The rearrangement uses TRBV5-1 and TRBJ2-5; weak D call: TRBD2 (5 bases). The TCR was taken from a man aged 18 to 30 in good health. Some clones in this sample may be carry-over from other donors' samples. This chain's CDR3 is CASERTPGQETQYF. The DNA for the CDR3 is TGCGCCAGCGAGCGGACTCCCGGTCAAGAGACCCAGTACTTC.